This is a list of T cell receptor beta chains from one sample in a study of T-cell reconstitution after alpha-beta-depleted transplantation in children. Each CDR3 protein gets one entry after TCRdb re-called the PCR reads with MiXCR. Counted here are approximately 510,000 distinct CDR3 sequences, roughly 18% occurring once; the ten biggest clones make up 2.5% to 4%. The sequencing used PBMCs from the stem cell graft donor, collected from the stem cell graft. The receptors shown here come from a human donor who donated a stem cell graft to a child with acute lymphoblastic leukemia. Both conserved end residues are part of each CDR3. A D gene is named only where the DNA matches it firmly. Size tells how often a clone was seen (once, few, many) or the class of an expanded clone, and some rows leave it out.

J gene | clone size | CDR3 length | D gene | V gene | CDR3 protein | CDR3 DNA
TRBJ2-7 | few | 13 | NA | TRBV20-1 | CSAYGTDFYEQYF | TGCAGTGCTTACGGGACTGACTTCTACGAGCAGTACTTC
TRBJ2-3 | NA | 15 | TRBD2 | TRBV27 | CASSFYGRGTDTQYF | TGTGCCAGCAGTTTTTACGGGAGGGGCACAGATACGCAGTATTTT
TRBJ1-2 | NA | 13 | NA | TRBV29-1 | CSAHRGSPYGYTF | TGCAGCGCCCACCGAGGGAGTCCCTATGGCTACACCTTC
TRBJ2-5 | NA | 15 | NA | TRBV6-1 | CASSEVAGDQETQYF | TGTGCCAGCAGTGAAGTAGCAGGAGACCAAGAGACCCAGTACTTC
TRBJ2-3 | NA | 15 | NA | TRBV5-4 | CASSDIGPLTDTQYF | TGTGCCAGCAGCGATATTGGCCCTCTCACAGATACGCAGTATTTT
TRBJ2-1 | NA | 13 | NA | TRBV5-1 | CASSLERKGSQFF | TGCGCCAGCAGCTTGGAGAGGAAGGGCAGCCAGTTCTTC
TRBJ2-7 | NA | 13 | TRBD1 | TRBV12-3/TRBV12-4 | CASSFWDSNEQYF | TGTGCCAGCAGTTTTTGGGACAGCAACGAGCAGTACTTC
TRBJ2-1 | many | 15 | TRBD2 | TRBV20-1 | CSARNPTSGGNEQFF | TGCAGTGCTAGGAACCCAACTAGCGGGGGTAATGAGCAGTTCTTC
TRBJ1-1 | few | 12 | NA | TRBV5-1 | CASSETGTEAFF | TGCGCCAGCAGCGAGACAGGCACTGAAGCTTTCTTT
TRBJ2-1 | NA | 16 | NA | TRBV7-3 | CASSLILGASYNEQFF | TGTGCCAGCAGCTTAATTCTGGGGGCCTCCTACAATGAGCAGTTCTTC
TRBJ1-2 | many | 14 | NA | TRBV9 | CASSPSTGNYGYTF | TGTGCCAGCAGCCCTTCGACAGGCAACTATGGCTACACCTTC
TRBJ2-3 | few | 15 | TRBD1 | TRBV20-1 | CSARAGTGRADTQYF | TGCAGTGCTAGAGCCGGGACAGGGAGAGCAGATACGCAGTATTTT
TRBJ1-5 | once | 13 | NA | TRBV20-1 | CSARFRANQPQHF | TGCAGTGCTAGGTTCCGGGCAAATCAGCCCCAGCATTTT
TRBJ2-2 | few | 15 | NA | TRBV29-1 | CSVDTGELNTGELFF | TGCAGCGTCGACACCGGGGAACTGAACACCGGGGAGCTGTTTTTT
TRBJ1-2 | NA | 16 | TRBD1 | TRBV7-9 | CASSHPMGQGVYGYTF | TGTGCCAGCAGCCACCCAATGGGACAGGGGGTCTATGGCTACACCTTC
TRBJ2-7 | NA | 16 | TRBD1 | TRBV20-1 | CSARSHRGKDSYEQYF | TGCAGTGCTAGGAGCCACAGGGGAAAGGACTCCTACGAGCAGTACTTC
TRBJ2-7 | NA | 15 | NA | TRBV12-3/TRBV12-4 | CASSNGGLSSYEQYF | TGTGCCAGCAGTAACGGAGGCCTGAGCTCCTACGAGCAGTACTTC
TRBJ1-1 | few | 13 | NA | TRBV5-1 | CASARQVNTEAFF | TGCGCCAGCGCGAGACAGGTGAACACTGAAGCTTTCTTT
TRBJ2-1 | NA | 14 | NA | TRBV20-1 | CSARARVSYNEQFF | TGCAGTGCTAGAGCTAGGGTCTCCTACAATGAGCAGTTCTTC
TRBJ2-7 | NA | 15 | NA | TRBV20-1 | CSARDALISSYEQYF | TGCAGTGCTAGAGACGCGCTGATAAGCTCCTACGAGCAGTACTTC
TRBJ2-7 | few | 14 | TRBD2 | TRBV20-1 | CSAFGLAGYYEQYF | TGCAGTGCTTTCGGACTAGCGGGATACTACGAGCAGTACTTC
TRBJ1-4 | once | 14 | TRBD1 | TRBV19 | CASSVGTANEKLFF | TGTGCCAGTAGTGTCGGGACAGCTAATGAAAAACTGTTTTTT
TRBJ2-3 | few | 15 | TRBD1 | TRBV4-2 | CASSLRDRGEDTQYF | TGTGCCAGCAGCCTCCGGGACAGGGGGGAAGATACGCAGTATTTT
TRBJ2-1 | NA | 18 | NA | TRBV5-1 | CASSVLLEGRSSYNGQFF | TGCGCCAGCAGCGTATTATTAGAGGGACGGAGCTCCTACAATGGGCAGTTCTTC
TRBJ2-2 | NA | 14 | NA | TRBV7-9 | CASSTGTNTGELFF | TGTGCCAGCAGCACGGGAACTAACACCGGGGAGCTGTTTTTT
TRBJ1-2 | NA | 12 | NA | TRBV3-1 | CASSQPPVGYTF | TGTGCCAGCAGCCAGCCCCCGGTTGGCTACACCTTC
TRBJ2-4 | NA | 16 | NA | TRBV5-1 | CASSLGGTLAKNIQYF | TGCGCCAGCAGCTTAGGGGGGACCCTAGCCAAAAACATTCAGTACTTC
TRBJ2-1 | NA | 15 | TRBD1 | TRBV7-9 | CASSMVGTGEDEQFF | TGTGCCAGCAGCATGGTCGGGACAGGGGAGGATGAGCAGTTCTTC
TRBJ1-1 | NA | 15 | NA | TRBV5-1 | CASSPRVEGATEAFF | TGCGCCAGCAGCCCCCGAGTTGAAGGGGCCACTGAAGCTTTCTTT
TRBJ2-7 | many | 14 | NA | TRBV11-2 | CASSPHGVTYEQYF | TGTGCCAGCAGCCCCCATGGAGTAACCTACGAGCAGTACTTC
TRBJ2-3 | NA | 14 | NA | TRBV6-5 | CASSYRPYSDTQYF | TGTGCCAGCAGTTACCGCCCATATTCTGATACGCAGTATTTT
TRBJ2-1 | NA | 14 | NA | TRBV20-1 | CSARDGPSGDEQFF | TGCAGTGCTAGAGATGGCCCCTCGGGCGATGAGCAGTTCTTC
TRBJ1-4 | few | 15 | TRBD1 | TRBV11-2 | CASSLAPGQGAKLFF | TGTGCCAGCAGCTTAGCCCCGGGACAGGGGGCAAAACTGTTTTTT
TRBJ2-2 | NA | 14 | TRBD2 | TRBV2 | CASKLAGNTGELFF | TGTGCCAGCAAGCTAGCGGGGAACACCGGGGAGCTGTTTTTT
TRBJ2-1 | few | 14 | NA | TRBV30 | CAWFSPTNSNEQFF | TGTGCCTGGTTCAGTCCAACGAATTCTAATGAGCAGTTCTTC
TRBJ1-5 | NA | 16 | TRBD1 | TRBV19 | CASSRSWTGPNQPQHF | TGTGCCAGTAGTAGGTCATGGACAGGGCCTAATCAGCCCCAGCATTTT
TRBJ2-3 | NA | 16 | TRBD2 | TRBV11-2 | CASSPREGGSTDTQYF | TGTGCCAGCAGCCCACGGGAGGGAGGGAGCACAGATACGCAGTATTTT
TRBJ2-1 | NA | 13 | TRBD1 | TRBV7-2 | CASRDRGTNEQFF | TGTGCCAGCCGGGACAGGGGGACCAATGAGCAGTTCTTC
TRBJ2-1 | NA | 15 | NA | TRBV15 | CATSRDRGAGNEQFF | TGTGCCACCAGCAGAGATCGGGGGGCAGGTAATGAGCAGTTCTTC
TRBJ2-3 | many | 14 | NA | TRBV20-1 | CSAALAASTDTQYF | TGCAGTGCGGCTCTAGCTGCTAGCACAGATACGCAGTATTTT
TRBJ2-3 | few | 16 | NA | TRBV5-1 | CASSFETGIGTDTQYF | TGCGCCAGCAGCTTCGAAACAGGGATCGGCACAGATACGCAGTATTTT
TRBJ2-7 | few | 15 | NA | TRBV29-1 | CSVEWREGASYEQYF | TGCAGCGTTGAGTGGAGGGAGGGGGCCTCCTACGAGCAGTACTTC
TRBJ2-7 | NA | 14 | NA | TRBV5-1 | CASSSAIFSYEQYF | TGCGCCAGCAGCTCTGCCATATTTTCCTACGAGCAGTACTTC
TRBJ2-1 | NA | 13 | NA | TRBV2 | CASIRPGDNEQFF | TGTGCCAGCATTCGTCCCGGGGACAATGAGCAGTTCTTC
TRBJ2-5 | NA | 16 | NA | TRBV6-5 | CASSYGSASLQETQYF | TGTGCCAGCAGTTACGGTAGCGCCAGCCTCCAAGAGACCCAGTACTTC
TRBJ1-5 | NA | 15 | NA | TRBV4-1 | CASSQGPFGNQPQHF | TGCGCCAGCAGCCAGGGACCCTTCGGCAATCAGCCCCAGCATTTT
TRBJ2-5 | NA | 17 | TRBD2 | TRBV9 | CASSAQPRAGGRETQYF | TGTGCCAGCAGCGCTCAGCCCCGAGCGGGAGGGCGTGAGACCCAGTACTTC
TRBJ2-1 | NA | 14 | TRBD2 | TRBV5-6 | CASSLSLADNEQFF | TGTGCCAGCAGCTTGAGCCTAGCGGACAATGAGCAGTTCTTC
TRBJ2-2 | few | 16 | NA | TRBV6-2/TRBV6-3 | CASSASGTSNTGELFF | TGTGCCAGCAGTGCCTCCGGGACTTCGAACACCGGGGAGCTGTTTTTT